The sequence of this T cell receptor (beta chain) was determined in a study of blood T cell repertoires in COVID-19. Study-level background: Sites in the United States, Italy and Spain provided acute and convalescent COVID-19 samples. T cells, B-cell-depleted T cells, or PBMCs supplied cDNA or gDNA.

Authors' analysis steps: Quantification of nucleated cells was approximated via reference gene primer amplification. Generated by immunoSEQ multiplex PCR, the TCRdb table keeps only in-frame clones and is missing some. V, J and clone size are taken as reported in that table, and D and trimming were inferred from the DNA itself. This table holds fewer than 45,000 clones, around 81% found once. The V end lost 5 bases, the J end lost 5 bases, and 10 bases lay between the germline ends. The CDR3 has 13 amino acids. Germline CDR1 reads SGHNT; CDR2 reads YENEEA. The sequence derives from a middle-aged man with active or convalescent COVID-19. Sequenced: peripheral blood. The chain uses TRBV11-3 and TRBJ2-1; D unclear. The CDR3 spells CASSTPSDNEQFF. In nucleotides, the CDR3 is TGTGCCAGCAGCACCCCCTCAGACAATGAGCAGTTCTTC.